The present T cell receptor beta chain was sequenced within a study of blood T cell repertoires in COVID-19. The wider study: Spain, Italy and the United States supplied samples that represented acute and convalescent COVID-19. Sample material is recorded as cDNA or gDNA derived from T cells, B-cell-depleted T cells, or PBMCs.

Assay used: immunoSEQ multiplex PCR; TCRdb lists only in-frame clones, some missing. The table shows 140,000 to 150,000 clones, with approximately 88% occurring only once. Germline values: CDR1 SGHDT, CDR2 YYEEEE. The J segment lost 2 bases and the V segment lost 0 bases, leaving 12 bases of the junction unmatched. CDR3 length: 18 residues. Input material: PBMCs or T cells enriched from blood (not recorded which). The genes are TRBV5-6 and TRBJ2-5; TRBD2 matches at 8 bases. This TCR came from a woman aged 25 to 45 with acute COVID-19. Here the CDR3 reads CASSLVTSGVFLQETQYF. DNA for the CDR3: TGTGCCAGCAGCTTGGTCACTAGCGGAGTTTTCCTTCAAGAGACCCAGTACTTC.